This T cell receptor beta chain was observed in a study of a mutant IDH1 vaccine in newly diagnosed glioma. Looking at the study overall: Vaccination started 4-6 weeks after radiotherapy alone, or with temozolomide cycles.

The time point is: week 5, during vaccination. A single vaccine dose contained 300 ug of mutant IDH1 20-mer peptide, and topical imiquimod was used with it. The CDR3 contains 19 residues. Concerning this clone itself: Its antigen is not identified.

Here immunoSEQ multiplex PCR was the method, and the copy in TCRdb shows in-frame clones only, minus some. The profile shows tens of thousands of clones, under 85% of them singletons. The V call is TRBV21-1, the J call TRBJ1-5; the D call of TRBD1 is as the table states it, not checked on the DNA. TRBV21-1 is an annotated pseudogene. The sequencing here drew on PBMCs, taken from a glioma patient whose treatment included an IDH1 peptide vaccine. The TCR sequence derives from a man aged 35 to 55 with glioma. Some clones in this sample may be carry-over from other donors' samples. CDR3 amino acids: CASSKAMPGGTPSNQPQHF. In DNA form, the CDR3 reads TGTGCCAGCAGCAAAGCGATGCCAGGGGGCACCCCGAGCAATCAGCCCCAGCATTTT.